One sample yielded the 18 T cell receptor beta chains listed below, sequenced in a study of T cell responses to AZD1222 COVID-19 vaccine. This table comes from immunoSEQ multiplex PCR, and its TCRdb copy is limited to in-frame clones, with some not included. The data contain more than 120,000 clones, roughly 86% of them seen just once; the ten biggest clones take up approximately 5.4%. Sample: peripheral blood, taken 28 days after the second AZD1222 dose. Source of these receptors: an adult who received the AZD1222 COVID-19 vaccine.

The chain is built from TRBV3-1 (or the pseudogene TRBV3-2) and TRBJ2-7; D is possibly TRBD2 (6 bases). Trimming pared 4 bases from V and 3 bases from J, leaving 16 bases between. CDR3 length: 15 amino acids. Germline CDR1 and CDR2: LGHDT and YNNKEL (reference sequence). The CDR3 DNA reads TGTGCCAGCAGCCGTCCGGGACTTATCGTCTACGAGCAGTACTTC. It encodes CASSRPGLIVYEQYF.

The chain recombines TRBV13 with TRBJ1-5, with D uncertain. Germline V CDR1 and CDR2: PRHDT, FYEKMQ (reference sequence). V was clipped by 5 bases and J by 8 bases, with 16 bases between them. The CDR3 contains 14 residues. The CDR3 bases are TGTGCCAGCAGCATAACCTACACTTCGGAGCCCCAGCATTTT. Its protein product is CASSITYTSEPQHF. Looking up the rest from reference TRBV13 and TRBJ1-5 gives the full variable domain: AAGVIQSPRHLIKEKRETATLKCYPIPRHDTVYWYQQGPGQDPQFLISFYEKMQSDKGSIPDRFSAQQFSDYHSELNMSSLELGDSALYFCASSITYTSEPQHFGDGTRLSIL.

The rearrangement uses TRBV6-2 or TRBV6-3 and TRBJ2-1; D is uncertain. The V gene lost 7 bases and the J gene lost 8 bases, with 21 bases spanning the gap. This CDR3 region has 15 residues. Germline CDR1 and CDR2: MNHEY and SVGEGT. The CDR3 bases are TGTGCCAGCACCCCACTCGGGCCGCCCTTGGATGAGCAGTTCTTC. Residues: CASTPLGPPLDEQFF.

The gene calls are TRBV5-1 and TRBJ1-2; TRBD1 agrees at 7 bases. The trim removed 3 bases at V and 4 bases at J, leaving 6 bases unmatched. The CDR3 consists of 14 residues. Looked up from germline, CDR1 is SGHRS and CDR2 is YFSETQ. The DNA for the CDR3 is TGCGCCAGCAGCTCAGTGACAGGGACCTATGGCTACACCTTC. Amino acid sequence: CASSSVTGTYGYTF.

The chain is built from TRBV18 and TRBJ2-5, with D unresolved. Trimming shortened V by 2 bases and J by 4 bases, and 8 bases separated the two germline ends. This CDR3 comprises 13 residues. Germline lookup yields CDR1 KGHSH and CDR2 LQKENI. The CDR3 region has the DNA TGTGCCAGCTCACCATCGGTGGGAGAGACCCAGTACTTC. This gives the protein CASSPSVGETQYF.

This chain connects TRBV7-8 to TRBJ2-7; TRBD1 agrees at 7 bases. Trimming took 2 bases from V and 2 from J; bases not matched to a gene: 15. The germline V gene has CDR1 SGHVS and CDR2 FQNEAQ. The CDR3 has 18 residues. Written as DNA, the CDR3 is TGTGCCAGCAGCTTAAGAACTGTGTATAGGGACAGACCCTACGAGCAGTACTTC. The encoded protein is CASSLRTVYRDRPYEQYF.

The chain links TRBV7-9 to TRBJ2-1; TRBD2 matches 11 bases. CDR1 SEHNR and CDR2 FQNEAQ come from the germline V gene (reference sequence). J gave up 7 bases and V 3 bases, and 8 bases lay outside the gene matches. The CDR3 spans 16 residues. The CDR3 loop reads CASSFPRLAGSNEQFF. CDR3 in DNA: TGTGCCAGCAGCTTCCCCCGACTAGCGGGATCGAATGAGCAGTTCTTC.

The V call is TRBV6-4, the J call TRBJ1-5; D unresolved. Germline CDR1 reads MRHNA; CDR2 reads SNTAGT. With 4 bases removed from V and 4 bases from J, the gap between germline ends came to 8 bases. The CDR3 extends over 13 amino acids. The chain's CDR3 is CASSAVQNQPQHF. CDR3 coding DNA: TGTGCCAGCAGTGCTGTACAGAATCAGCCCCAGCATTTT.

V and J are TRBV6-1 and TRBJ2-5; 7 bases agree with TRBD2. J lost 3 bases, V lost 4 bases, and 5 bases had no gene match. In germline, CDR1 is MNHNS, CDR2 SASEGT. The CDR3 covers 14 residues. In nucleotides, the CDR3 is TGTGCCAGCAGTGGGACTAGGACGGAAGAGACCCAGTACTTC. As protein: CASSGTRTEETQYF.

This rearrangement joins TRBV7-6 to TRBJ2-7, with 8 bases fitting TRBD2. V shed 1 base and J 0 bases; nucleotides not matched to a gene: 2. Germline CDR1 and CDR2: SGHVS and FNYEAQ. The CDR3 loop spans 15 amino acids. CDR3 amino acids: CASSLVTSGSYEQYF. DNA for the CDR3: TGTGCCAGCAGCTTAGTTACTAGCGGCTCCTACGAGCAGTACTTC.

CDR3 sequence: CASSGRDRGNDEQFF. CDR3 bases: TGTGCCAGCAGCGGCCGGGACAGGGGGAACGATGAGCAGTTCTTC. This chain links TRBV9 with TRBJ2-1, with 11 bases fitting TRBD1. Germline loops: CDR1 SGDLS, CDR2 YYNGEE. Trimming cost V 3 bases and J 8 bases; bases outside gene matches: 7. The CDR3 consists of 15 residues.

The V call is TRBV19, the J call TRBJ1-2; D is possibly TRBD1 (5 bases). The V and J ends lost 5 bases and 8 bases respectively, with 6 bases between them. Germline V gene sequence: CDR1 LNHDA, CDR2 SQIVND (reference sequence). This CDR3 contains 10 residues. The CDR3 loop reads CASSAGGYTF. The CDR3 region has the DNA TGTGCCAGTAGTGCAGGGGGCTACACCTTC.

V gene TRBV29-1 combines with J gene TRBJ1-6; 7 nucleotides align to TRBD1. CDR1 SQVTM and CDR2 ANQGSEA come from the germline V gene. Trimming removed 5 bases from V and 7 bases from J; junction bases left unmatched: 8. This CDR3 contains 14 residues. The CDR3 protein is CSVRLGTVNSPLHF. As DNA, the CDR3 is TGCAGCGTTCGCCTCGGGACAGTAAATTCACCCCTCCACTTT.

This sequence joins TRBV27 and TRBJ2-3, with TRBD1 matching over 12 bases. Germline V gives CDR1 MNHEY, CDR2 SMNVEV (reference sequence). This CDR3 is built from 17 residues. V lost 1 base, J lost 5 bases, and 7 bases stayed unmatched. DNA for the CDR3: TGTGCCAGCAGTTTATTCGGGACAGGGGGCTCAAGAGATACGCAGTATTTT. Encoded protein: CASSLFGTGGSRDTQYF.

V is TRBV30 and J is TRBJ2-5, with 11 bases aligning to TRBD2. Germline loops: CDR1 GTSNPN, CDR2 SVGIG (reference sequence). V gave up 0 bases and J gave up 0 bases; unmatched junction bases: 6. The CDR3 covers 17 residues. Here the CDR3 DNA reads TGTGCCTGGAGTGTACCGACGGGACTAGCGGACCAAGAGACCCAGTACTTC. It is translated as CAWSVPTGLADQETQYF.

This rearrangement joins TRBV3-1 (or the pseudogene TRBV3-2) to TRBJ1-3; D call uncertain. The germline V and J ends were trimmed by 2 bases and 0 bases, with 2 bases remaining between them. This CDR3 has 13 residues. Germline V gives CDR1 LGHDT, CDR2 YNNKEL (reference sequence). In DNA form, the CDR3 reads TGTGCCAGCAGCCAAAACTCTGGAAACACCATATATTTT. Its translation is CASSQNSGNTIYF.

This clone was counted only a few times. The chain carries TRBV4-1 and TRBJ2-7; tentatively, D is TRBD2 (5 bases). CDR1 and CDR2 (germline): MGHRA, YSYEKL. CDR3 size: 13 residues. V lost 1 base and J 1 base, leaving 5 bases between the germline ends. The CDR3 spells CASSQAGSYEQYF. The CDR3 coding sequence is TGCGCCAGCAGCCAAGCGGGGTCCTACGAGCAGTACTTC.

The chain combines TRBV4-2 with TRBJ1-5; D ambiguous. This CDR3 is built from 13 residues. Germline CDR1 and CDR2: LGHNA and YNFKEQ. The V gene lost 0 bases and the J gene lost 3 bases, with 3 bases spanning the gap. The CDR3 loop is CASSQDPNQPQHF. As DNA, the CDR3 is TGTGCCAGCAGCCAAGACCCCAATCAGCCCCAGCATTTT.